The 15 T cell receptor beta chains given below trace back to one sample, sequenced in a study of T cell clonality in common variable immunodeficiency. Study-level points and caveats: Common variable immunodeficiency TCR beta sequences reportedly had fewer deletions and N-nucleotide insertions.

The antigens these receptors bind are not known. Profiled with immunoSEQ multiplex PCR; TCRdb holds only in-frame clones, not every one. This sample shows about 20,000 clones and no singletons; 2.5% to 3% rests with the ten largest. Sequenced: peripheral blood mononuclear cells. The receptors stem from a human donor with common variable immunodeficiency.

This clone occurred a few times. The read gets to within 3 residues of the CDR3 end, and the germline J gene fills in the rest. The V and J genes are TRBV7-2 and TRBJ1-1; no reliable D call. The germline V gene has CDR1 SGHTA and CDR2 FQGNSA. The CDR3 length is 14 residues. Trimming left V 3 bases short and J 5 bases short, with 13 bases between. The sequenced CDR3 bases are TGTGCCAGCAGCTTGGTCAGTACCTCGACTGAA. Amino acids: CASSLVSTSTE. The whole CDR3 protein is CASSLVSTSTEAFF. The variable domain in full, with the rest retrieved from reference TRBV7-2 and TRBJ1-1, is GAGVSQSPSNKVTEKGKDVELRCDPISGHTALYWYRQSLGQGLEFLIYFQGNSAPDKSGLPSDRFSAERTGGSVSTLTIQRTQQEDSAVYLCASSLVSTSTEAFFGQGTRLTVV.

In this sample, this clone turned up a few times. A read error may produce the germline difference seen at one junction end. The CDR3 end lies 3 residues beyond the end of the read and is filled in from the germline J gene. V is TRBV18 and J is TRBJ2-2, with D possibly being TRBD1 (5 bases). Germline CDR1 KGHSH, CDR2 LQKENI. The CDR3 runs to 16 residues. The CDR3 region is CASLPRADRSTGELFF. The sequenced part of the CDR3 DNA is TGTGCCAGCTTACCACGTGCCGACAGATCCACCGGGGAG.

The CDR3 region is CASSPQAPQGVETQYF. The DNA read from the CDR3 is TGTGCCAGCTCCCCTCAGGCACCACAGGGCGTGGAGACC. This chain joins TRBV18 and TRBJ2-5; tentative D call: TRBD1 (6 bases). The CDR3 end falls 3 residues outside the read, so it is completed with the germline J gene. Germline V lookup: CDR1 KGHSH, CDR2 LQKENI. Trimming cost V 6 bases and J 5 bases, with 22 bases left between them. This CDR3 is built from 16 residues.

In this sample, this clone turned up a few times. The observed sequence ends 3 residues before the CDR3 terminus, with the missing tail filled in from the germline J gene. The chain employs TRBV29-1 and TRBJ2-7; TRBD1 matches at 10 bases. Germline V lookup: CDR1 SQVTM, CDR2 ANQGSEA. The J segment lost 3 bases and the V segment lost 7 bases, leaving 6 bases of the junction unmatched. The CDR3 is 13 residues long. The part of the CDR3 DNA that was read is TGCAGCGGTACCGGGACAGGGGTCTACGAG. Its translation is CSGTGTGVYE. The entire CDR3 protein is CSGTGTGVYEQYF.

On this clone itself: The missing CDR3 end, 3 residues past where the read stops, is filled in from the germline J gene. This chain links TRBV19 with TRBJ2-7; D call uncertain. The CDR3 covers 13 residues. Germline loops: CDR1 LNHDA, CDR2 SQIVND (reference sequence). V lost 7 bases, J lost 5 bases, and 15 bases lay in between. The CDR3 sequence: CASIPFPPDEQYF. The covered CDR3 bases are TGTGCCAGTATCCCCTTCCCCCCCGACGAG. The whole variable domain, filled in from reference TRBV19 and TRBJ2-7, reads DGGITQSPKYLFRKEGQNVTLSCEQNLNHDAMYWYRQDPGQGLRLIYYSQIVNDFQKGDIAEGYSVSREKKESFPLTVTSAQKNPTAFYLCASIPFPPDEQYFGPGTRLTVT.

This clone has only a few counts. The DNA ends 3 residues before the CDR3 does, and the rest of the CDR3 is filled in from the germline J gene. V and J are TRBV7-3 and TRBJ2-7; 11 bases align to TRBD2. With V trimmed by 5 bases and J by 2 bases, 5 bases remained unmatched. This CDR3 region has 15 residues. CDR1 SGHTA and CDR2 FQGTGA come from the germline V gene. The CDR3 is CASSLLAGGPYEQYF. CDR3 DNA, as far as it was read: TGTGCCAGCAGCCTGCTAGCGGGAGGCCCCTACGAG. Drawing the rest from reference TRBV7-3 and TRBJ2-7, the complete variable domain is GAGVSQTPSNKVTEKGKYVELRCDPISGHTALYWYRQSLGQGPEFLIYFQGTGAADDSGLPNDRFFAVRPEGSVSTLKIQRTERGDSAVYLCASSLLAGGPYEQYFGPGTRLTVT.

This clone appeared a few times. Sequencing ends 3 residues short of the CDR3 end; the germline J gene provides the rest. The gene calls are TRBV6-2 or TRBV6-3 and TRBJ2-3; 8 nucleotides align to TRBD2. The CDR3 contains 15 residues. CDR1 and CDR2 (germline): MNHEY, SVGEGT. The ends lost 0 bases at V and 6 bases at J; junction bases unmatched: 5. The CDR3 loop is CASSYSSSGVDTQYF. The sequenced CDR3 bases are TGTGCCAGCAGTTACTCGAGTAGCGGGGTTGATACG.

Concerning this clone: The CDR3 end lies 3 residues beyond the end of the read and is filled in from the germline J gene. The chain employs TRBV18 and TRBJ1-1; TRBD1 agrees at 8 bases. CDR1 KGHSH and CDR2 LQKENI come from the germline V gene. Losses at the gene ends were 3 bases for V and 4 bases for J; bases not matched to a gene: 4. The CDR3 loop spans 14 amino acids. CDR3 DNA, as far as it was read: TGTGCCAGCTCACCCCTGGACAGGGCCACTGAA. Encoded protein: CASSPLDRATE. The full CDR3 protein is CASSPLDRATEAFF.

This clone was observed a handful of times. The sequenced fragment ends 3 residues before the CDR3 boundary, so the rest is inferred from the germline J gene. J is TRBJ2-1 and V is TRBV7-2; D possibly corresponds to TRBD1 (6 bases). The V and J ends lost 2 bases and 3 bases respectively, with 8 bases between them. Germline V gene sequence: CDR1 SGHTA, CDR2 FQGNSA. The CDR3 is 14 residues long. The CDR3 DNA, read in part, is TGTGCCAGCAGCTTACCGGACAGCTACAATGAG. Translating it yields CASSLPDSYNE. The CDR3 as a whole reads CASSLPDSYNEQFF.

CDR3 sequence reads: CASSIEGLAGVGGANVLTF. The part of the CDR3 DNA that was read is TGTGCCAGTAGTATAGAAGGGCTAGCGGGAGTAGGTGGGGCCAACGTC. This rearrangement joins TRBV19 to TRBJ2-6; 10 nucleotides agree with TRBD2. Coverage ceases 3 residues before the CDR3 finishes, and the germline J gene fills in the end. The V and J ends lost 0 bases and 3 bases, in that order; junction bases with no gene match: 8. This CDR3 is built from 19 residues. CDR1 is LNHDA and CDR2 is SQIVND in the germline V gene (reference sequence).

This clone has just a few counts. Coverage ceases 3 residues before the CDR3 finishes, and the germline J gene fills in the end. V and J are TRBV7-2 and TRBJ2-3, with TRBD1 matching 7 bases. This CDR3 spans 15 amino acids. In germline, CDR1 is SGHTA, CDR2 FQGNSA. V was pared by 4 bases and J by 3 bases, with 7 bases of the junction left unmatched. This CDR3 is CASSSTGTVTDTQYF. The DNA read from the CDR3 is TGTGCCAGCAGCTCCACCGGGACAGTAACAGATACG.

In the case of this clone: The DNA ends 3 residues before the CDR3 does, and the rest of the CDR3 is filled in from the germline J gene. The chain carries TRBV19 and TRBJ2-4; 7 nucleotides line up with TRBD2. This CDR3 is 13 amino acids long. Per the germline V gene, CDR1 is LNHDA and CDR2 is SQIVND (reference sequence). The DNA read from the CDR3 is TGTGCCAGTAGTCCGACGCCTTGGACTAGT. Residues: CASSPTPWTS. The whole CDR3 reads CASSPTPWTSQYF.

Worth noting for this clone: Read coverage stops 3 residues before the CDR3 terminus; the germline J gene supplies the remainder. This chain joins TRBV18 and TRBJ2-3, with TRBD2 matching 7 bases. V trimming: 3 bases; J trimming: 1 base; junction bases outside the gene matches: 10. Germline V gene lookup returns CDR1 KGHSH and CDR2 LQKENI. This CDR3 is built from 17 residues. The CDR3 reads CASSPRTVAGGTDTQYF. The part of the CDR3 DNA that was read is TGTGCCAGCTCACCCCGAACCGTGGCGGGGGGCACAGATACG.

This clone has only a few counts. The read terminates 3 residues before the CDR3 end, so the remaining end is supplied by the germline J gene. The chain carries TRBV7-9 and TRBJ2-5; TRBD2 agrees at 10 bases. Looked up from germline, CDR1 is SEHNR and CDR2 is FQNEAQ (reference sequence). This CDR3 contains 15 residues. Unmatched junction bases numbered 4, after V lost 5 bases and J lost 1 base. The CDR3 sequence: CASSNLAGVQETQYF. CDR3 DNA (partial): TGTGCCAGCAGCAACCTAGCGGGAGTCCAAGAGACC. The full variable domain, completed using reference TRBV7-9 and TRBJ2-5, is DTGVSQNPRHKITKRGQNVTFRCDPISEHNRLYWYRQTLGQGPEFLTYFQNEAQLEKSRLLSDRFSAERPKGSFSTLEIQRTEQGDSAMYLCASSNLAGVQETQYFGPGTRLLVL.

Details on this clone: The missing CDR3 end, 3 residues past where the read stops, is filled in from the germline J gene. The V gene is TRBV7-9, the J gene TRBJ1-4; 7 positions agree with TRBD1. The CDR3 is 15 amino acids. Germline lookup yields CDR1 SEHNR and CDR2 FQNEAQ (reference sequence). With V trimmed by 0 bases and J by 8 bases, 6 bases remained unmatched. The part of the CDR3 DNA that was read is TGTGCCAGCAGCTTAGCGACAGGGAGAGACGAAAAA. This translates into CASSLATGRDEK. The whole CDR3 is CASSLATGRDEKLFF.